The rows below give T cell receptor beta chains drawn from one sample of a study of T cell responses to AZD1222 COVID-19 vaccine. Clones were read by immunoSEQ multiplex PCR, and TCRdb kept only the in-frame ones, dropping some. This table holds around 95,000 clones, approximately 90% found once. The sample was peripheral blood, taken on day 0 of AZD1222 vaccination. The receptors originated from an adult in good health. Both conserved end residues are trimmed from each CDR3. D genes are given only for firm matches. Expanded clones get a size class; other rows say once, few or many, or leave the size out.

TRBD2	TRBV18	14	-	TRBJ2-1	ASSPSVLAVHNEQF
-	TRBV6-2/TRBV6-3	9	-	TRBJ2-7	ASSLTTEQY
-	TRBV6-5	11	-	TRBJ2-7	ASSYGTSYEQY
-	TRBV6-5	12	-	TRBJ1-5	ASGSTEINQPQH
TRBD2	TRBV2	13	-	TRBJ2-1	ASSSSGSSYNEQF
TRBD2	TRBV30	13	-	TRBJ2-3	AWNGLAGSTDTQY
-	TRBV9	14	-	TRBJ1-2	ASSALGGGWNYGYT
-	TRBV9	11	-	TRBJ1-2	ASSEGSSDGYT
-	TRBV6-5	12	-	TRBJ1-1	ASSPGGSNTEAF
-	TRBV12-3/TRBV12-4	11	-	TRBJ2-7	ASSSGASYEQY
-	TRBV5-1	13	-	TRBJ2-5	ASSLGAALGETQY
TRBD2	TRBV4-1	16	-	TRBJ2-1	ASSQVGLAGAINNEQF
-	TRBV4-1	14	-	TRBJ1-2	ASSRAGGPHNYGYT
-	TRBV5-1	14	-	TRBJ1-2	ASSLGDRQTNYGYT
-	TRBV20-1	9	-	TRBJ2-7	SARRGYEQY
TRBD1	TRBV5-1	12	-	TRBJ2-7	ASSFLARGYEQY
TRBD1	TRBV3-1/TRBV3-2	12	-	TRBJ2-4	ASSQQGVGDIQY
-	TRBV7-9	12	-	TRBJ2-1	ASSLNSGNNEQF
-	TRBV5-1	13	-	TRBJ1-3	ASSLQGASGNTIY
TRBD1	TRBV27	15	once	TRBJ2-5	ASSIRDRGSRGETQY
-	TRBV18	10	-	TRBJ1-5	ASSRSPQPQH
-	TRBV6-1	11	-	TRBJ1-1	ASSEKWGAEAF
-	TRBV21-1	12	-	TRBJ2-7	ASQYPGQLELLD
-	TRBV18	14	-	TRBJ2-7	ASSPQNGQPTYEQY
-	TRBV9	11	-	TRBJ2-3	ASSVGGTDTQY
TRBD2	TRBV10-3	13	-	TRBJ2-3	AISEAGGLRDTQY
TRBD1	TRBV27	11	-	TRBJ2-7	ASSPGQTSEQY
-	TRBV9	12	-	TRBJ1-6	ASSVWGSNSPLH
-	TRBV5-4	13	-	TRBJ1-4	ASSFGRRGSEKLF
-	TRBV27	11	-	TRBJ1-1	ASSLWGNTEAF
-	TRBV7-3	12	-	TRBJ1-1	ASSPRGPNTEAF
TRBD1	TRBV25-1	13	-	TRBJ1-2	ASSEDYQGAFGYT
-	TRBV11-1	11	few	TRBJ1-6	ASSPGRNSPLH
-	TRBV7-2	11	once	TRBJ1-2	ASSLRGVGGYT
-	TRBV9	14	once	TRBJ1-5	ASSITTDRYNQPQH
-	TRBV10-3	11	-	TRBJ1-2	ATYPREGYGYT
TRBD2	TRBV9	14	-	TRBJ2-3	ASSVGGGGGTDTQY
TRBD1	TRBV7-9	15	-	TRBJ2-1	ASSRTGGQGGYNEQF
-	TRBV5-1	13	-	TRBJ2-5	ASSARGGGQETQY
-	TRBV5-6	13	-	TRBJ2-3	ASSRRRRDGDTQY
-	TRBV3-1/TRBV3-2	12	-	TRBJ1-3	ASSQGGTANTIY
-	TRBV24-1	16	-	TRBJ2-3	ATSDLLPKSPSTDTQY
-	TRBV27	15	-	TRBJ1-6	ASSPTAPAGGNSPLH
-	TRBV6-1	11	few	TRBJ1-2	ASSDGWRYGYT
TRBD1	TRBV5-4	12	few	TRBJ2-7	ASSTRDRSYEQY
TRBD1	TRBV18	16	once	TRBJ1-1	ASSPSPGTVSTNTEAF